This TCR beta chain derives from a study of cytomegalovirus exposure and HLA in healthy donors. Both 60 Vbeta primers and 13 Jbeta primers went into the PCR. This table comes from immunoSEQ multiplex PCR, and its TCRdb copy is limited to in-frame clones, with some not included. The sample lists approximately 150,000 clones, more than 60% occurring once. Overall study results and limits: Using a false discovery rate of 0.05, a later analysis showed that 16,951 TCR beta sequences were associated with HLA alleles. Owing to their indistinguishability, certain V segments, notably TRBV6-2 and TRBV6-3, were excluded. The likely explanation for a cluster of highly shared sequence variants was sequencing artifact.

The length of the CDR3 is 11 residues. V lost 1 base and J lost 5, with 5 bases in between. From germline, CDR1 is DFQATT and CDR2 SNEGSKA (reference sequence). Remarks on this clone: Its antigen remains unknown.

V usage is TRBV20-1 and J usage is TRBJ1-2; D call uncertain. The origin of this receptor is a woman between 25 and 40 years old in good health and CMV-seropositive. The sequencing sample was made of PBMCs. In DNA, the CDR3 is TGCAGTGCTAGAGTTCAATATGGCTACACCTTC. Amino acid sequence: CSARVQYGYTF.